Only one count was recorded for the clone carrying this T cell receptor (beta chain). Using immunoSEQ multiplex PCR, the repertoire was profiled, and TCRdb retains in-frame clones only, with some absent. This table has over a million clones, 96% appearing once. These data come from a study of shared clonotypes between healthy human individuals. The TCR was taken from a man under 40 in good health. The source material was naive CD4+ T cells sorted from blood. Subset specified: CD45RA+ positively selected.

The CDR3 nucleotides read TGCGCCAGCAGCTCGGGGGCGGGGTCTGGGGCCAACGTCCTGACTTTC. Amino acid sequence: CASSSGAGSGANVLTF. This sequence joins TRBV5-1 and TRBJ2-6, with D perhaps given as TRBD1 or TRBD2 (6 bases each). The germline gives CDR1 SGHRS, CDR2 YFSETQ. This CDR3 has 16 residues. V was trimmed by 3 bases and J by 1 base, leaving 11 bases between them.